A single T cell receptor beta chain is shown here with its context. No antigen is known for it. Per-base quality was not reported, and no clone a single base away is much larger than it. The TCR beta CDR3 regions were amplified from the RNA transcripts. The TCR CDR3 was subjected to a first round of RT-PCR using the HTBI primer set and the Qiagen OneStep RT-PCR kit. A second multiplex PCR round built the libraries, followed by size selection and purification. Libraries were sequenced paired-end with 100 bp reads on an Illumina HiSeq2000. The published analysis was carried out like this. SOAPnuke was used to process the raw data, with reads discarded if the reads contained adapters or uncalled bases, had a mean Phred below 15, or lacked an exact constant-primer or identifier match. COPE v1.2.5 was used to merge the high-quality paired reads, and each unique nucleotide sequence was defined as a clonotype. Clonotypes were aligned to IMGT TRBV, TRBD and TRBJ reference segments using MiTCR v1.1. Analysis was restricted to V-J combinations with a frequency above 0.0001, which covered 99.2% of repertoires. A TCS score was defined as the ratio between F50 (clonal expansion) and ExV (chaos), using BLOSUM62-based TCRdist between CDR3 peptides within each V-J. Welch's t-statistics and random forest reduced some 510 V-J features to 13, which were used in a naive Bayes classifier (R e1071). TCRdb reprocessing: public reads trimmed at Q25 with fastp, clones called with MiXCR, in-frame beta chains kept. Every entry covers one CDR3 protein and lists the most common genes and DNA from its rows. The V and J calls, along with clone size, are taken from TCRdb and not from the paper's own processing. The sample table holds about 740,000 distinct CDR3 sequences, of which 14% were seen once. The leading ten clones occupy roughly 10% of the sample.

Including cysteine and phenylalanine, the CDR3 has 14 amino acids. Of all the DNA, just the CDR3 is kept, 42 bases in frame from base 1. The trim is 0 bases for V and 2 bases for J, with a gap of 7 bases between the germline ends. The germline V gene (reference sequence) gives CDR1 as LGHDT and CDR2 as YNNKEL. The data derive from a study of T cells in Graves' hyperthyroidism and ophthalmopathy (dated by TCRdb to between 2017 and 2020). Describing the broader study: Peripheral blood was sampled at the time of initial diagnosis, prior to any treatment. The paper describes TCR Vbeta CDR3 sequencing of 120 to 150 peripheral blood samples, made up of 43 ophthalmopathy patients, approximately 73 hyperthyroidism patients and 17 progressor patients. The roughly 94 discovery patients were randomly divided into training and test sets at a 7:3 ratio. An independent validation cohort of about 20 hyperthyroidism patients and approximately 16 patients who later progressed to ophthalmopathy tested prospective prediction of ophthalmopathy. After sampling, hyperthyroidism patients received methimazole starting at 30 mg daily, and ophthalmopathy patients received high-dose intravenous methylprednisolone. The study also compared thyroid tissue and blood T-cell repertoires from a handful of Graves' hyperthyroidism patients. To identify TCR V-J signatures that set the groups apart, the researchers used a discovery cohort of 100 or so patients, made up of 40 to 45 with Graves' ophthalmopathy and 57 with stable Graves' hyperthyroidism.

Overall results and qualifications from the work: No statistical method was used to fix the sample size in advance, and group allocation was not hidden from the investigators. In cross-validation, a model built on a 13 V-J signature told ophthalmopathy apart from stable hyperthyroidism with less than 90% sensitivity and about 81% specificity, and in testing the same model reached 80%/75%. Blood samples also contained most of the expanded thyroid clonotypes (frequency above 0.001), which suggests that blood repertoires may reflect thyroid immune responses. In validation, progression to ophthalmopathy was predicted by the model with 55% to 71% sensitivity and roughly 76% specificity, a median of 6.5 months before onset.

Graves' hyperthyroidism was defined as stable when no progression to ophthalmopathy occurred over 18 months of follow-up. Hyperthyroidism patients were newly diagnosed, with disease duration under 2 months, and aged 18 to 65 years. Any patient with an uncontrolled infection, another autoimmune disease, pregnancy or lactation was excluded. Diagnoses were established on the basis of clinical symptoms, serum thyroxine and TRAb, thyroid ultrasound, and orbital computed tomography. Ficoll-Paque density gradient centrifugation was used to isolate PBMCs from about 10 ml of fresh peripheral blood. Trizol reagent was used to extract total RNA, and RNA quality was then checked on an Agilent 2100 Bioanalyzer.

Sequences were obtained from blood. The receptor was isolated from a woman in her late teens or twenties with Graves' hyperthyroidism. In this chain, TRBV3-1 is recombined with TRBJ1-1, with no confidently assigned D gene. CDR3 sequence: CASSQEMGNTEAFF. The nucleotide sequence is given as TGTGCCAGCAGCCAAGAAATGGGAAACACTGAAGCTTTCTTT.